The 30 T cell receptor beta chains in this list originate from one sample, sequenced in a study of OX40 agonist ivuxolimab in advanced cancers. TCRdb's table, derived via immunoSEQ multiplex PCR, lists solely in-frame clones and lacks some. The sample has roughly 70,000 clones, 80% to 90% seen once. Sequencing was performed on CD4+ or CD8+ T cells sorted from blood, taken in a trial of the OX40 agonist ivuxolimab. These receptors originate from an adult with an advanced solid tumor such as melanoma, head and neck, liver or kidney cancer.

The chain uses TRBV19 and TRBJ1-2; a weak D match, TRBD1 (5 bases). Trimming shortened V by 9 bases and J by 4 bases, and 18 bases separated the two germline ends. The CDR3 runs to 14 residues. Germline lookup yields CDR1 LNHDA and CDR2 SQIVND (reference sequence). The chain's CDR3 is CASDRSGNRYGYTF. DNA of the CDR3: TGTGCCAGCGACAGATCCGGGAACCGCTATGGCTACACCTTC.

This chain links TRBV5-4 with TRBJ2-7; TRBD1 might be the D (6 bases). The V end lost 2 bases, the J end lost 2 bases, and 8 bases lay between the germline ends. Germline V gene sequence: CDR1 SGHNT, CDR2 YYREEE (reference sequence). The CDR3 loop spans 13 amino acids. CDR3 sequence reads: CASSLTGTYEQYF. For the CDR3, the DNA is TGTGCCAGCAGCTTAACAGGGACCTACGAGCAGTACTTC.

V and J are TRBV10-3 and TRBJ2-3; 7 nucleotides align to TRBD1. Looked up from germline, CDR1 is ENHRY and CDR2 is SYGVKD. The CDR3 sequence is 13 residues long. V dropped 8 bases and J dropped 2; count of bases not matched to a gene: 4. The CDR3 DNA sequence: TGTGCCATCGGGGACAGAGACACAGATACGCAGTATTTT. Residues: CAIGDRDTDTQYF.

This chain's CDR3 is CASRRDRGMNTEAFF. In DNA, the CDR3 is TGCGCCAGCAGAAGGGACAGGGGCATGAACACTGAAGCTTTCTTT. The V gene is TRBV10-1, the J gene TRBJ1-1; TRBD1 aligns across 10 bases. Per germline, CDR1 WNHNN and CDR2 SYGVQD (reference sequence). V lost 6 bases, J lost 0 bases, and 4 bases stayed unmatched. This CDR3 spans 15 amino acids.

The V call is TRBV11-2, the J call TRBJ1-5; D remains unclear. Germline values: CDR1 SGHAT, CDR2 FQNNGV. The CDR3 contains 15 residues. V was cut by 1 base and J by 0 bases, with 7 bases left in between. DNA for the CDR3: TGTGCCAGCAGCTTAGCCCCTTATAGCAATCAGCCCCAGCATTTT. As protein: CASSLAPYSNQPQHF.

The gene calls are TRBV12-5 and TRBJ2-7, with 15 bases lining up with TRBD2. The J segment lost 2 bases and the V segment lost 1 base, leaving 6 bases of the junction unmatched. Germline V gives CDR1 LGHNT, CDR2 FRNRAP. The length of the CDR3 is 18 residues. For the CDR3, the DNA is TGTGCTAGTGGTTTGGGAACCGGGACTAGCGGGAGGACCTACGAGCAGTACTTC. Translated: CASGLGTGTSGRTYEQYF. The full variable domain, in which reference TRBV12-5 and TRBJ2-7 provide the parts outside the CDR3, is DARVTQTPRHKVTEMGQEVTMRCQPILGHNTVFWYRQTMMQGLELLAYFRNRAPLDDSGMPKDRFSAEMPDATLATLKIQPSEPRDSAVYFCASGLGTGTSGRTYEQYFGPGTRLTVT.

The V gene is TRBV23-1, the J gene TRBJ2-3; no clear D gene. TRBV23-1 is an open reading frame, and its role is uncertain. This CDR3 spans 15 amino acids. Trimming left V 2 bases short and J 0 bases short, with 9 bases between. The CDR3 region has the DNA TGCGCCAGCAGTCAACTGGCATCTAGCACAGATACGCAGTATTTT. This codes for CASSQLASSTDTQYF.

This clone was picked up one time. The chain couples TRBV5-6 to TRBJ2-7, with 7 bases fitting TRBD1. Unmatched junction bases numbered 7, after V lost 2 bases and J lost 5 bases. Germline CDR1 is SGHDT and CDR2 is YYEEEE. The CDR3 covers 14 residues. The CDR3 here is CASSLGTAVDEQYF. CDR3 sequence (DNA): TGTGCCAGCAGCTTAGGGACAGCCGTGGACGAGCAGTACTTC. Supplemented by reference TRBV5-6 and TRBJ2-7, the full variable domain reads DAGVTQSPTHLIKTRGQQVTLRCSPKSGHDTVSWYQQALGQGPQFIFQYYEEEERQRGNFPDRFSGHQFPNYSSELNVNALLLGDSALYLCASSLGTAVDEQYFGPGTRLTVT.

Only a few counts were recorded for this clone. The chain uses TRBV19 and TRBJ1-5; perhaps TRBD1 as D (5 bases). The CDR3 covers 19 residues. Trimming removed 6 bases at V and 2 bases at J, with 26 bases between. Germline values: CDR1 LNHDA, CDR2 SQIVND (reference sequence). This CDR3 reads CASRSAGAVGGGGNQPQHF. The DNA of the CDR3 is TGTGCCAGTAGAAGCGCTGGAGCTGTGGGGGGTGGGGGCAATCAGCCCCAGCATTTT.

A single count supports this clone. The gene calls are TRBV2 and TRBJ2-7; D gene unclear. The CDR3 runs to 12 residues. The germline V gene has CDR1 SNHLY and CDR2 FYNNEI. The V end was cut by 3 bases, the J end by 3 bases, with 6 bases between. The CDR3: CASSDQYYEQYF. The CDR3 DNA is TGTGCCAGCAGTGACCAATACTACGAGCAGTACTTC.

Only a few counts were recorded for this clone. The rearrangement joins TRBV21-1 to TRBJ2-5. TRBV21-1 is annotated as a pseudogene. The CDR3 length is 18 residues. CDR3 sequence: CASSKAEGMIRRQETQYF. CDR3 bases: TGTGCCAGCAGCAAAGCAGAGGGGATGATTCGGCGCCAAGAGACCCAGTACTTC.

The gene calls are TRBV7-9 and TRBJ1-1; perhaps TRBD1 as D (6 bases). V was cut by 5 bases and J by 5 bases, with 15 bases left in between. The CDR3 is made up of 14 amino acids. CDR1 and CDR2 (germline): SEHNR, FQNEAQ (reference sequence). The CDR3 bases are TGTGCCAGCAGCCTCACACAGGGAGGTACTGAAGCTTTCTTT. Protein sequence: CASSLTQGGTEAFF.

V and J are TRBV7-9 and TRBJ2-2; TRBD2 matches 14 bases. This CDR3 region has 15 residues. CDR1 and CDR2 from the germline V gene are SEHNR and FQNEAQ (reference sequence). The V and J ends lost 8 bases and 6 bases, in that order; junction bases with no gene match: 5. For the CDR3, the DNA is TGTGCCAGCCGACCGGGACTAGCGGGAGCCGGGGAGCTGTTTTTT. Translation: CASRPGLAGAGELFF.

This chain connects TRBV25-1 to TRBJ2-7, with D unclear. Germline lookup yields CDR1 MGHDK and CDR2 SYGVNS. V lost 2 bases, J lost 5 bases, and 7 bases lay in between. The length of the CDR3 is 12 residues. The CDR3 here is CASSEIANEQYF. DNA of the CDR3: TGTGCCAGCAGTGAAATTGCGAACGAGCAGTACTTC.

V and J are TRBV19 and TRBJ1-1, with 7 bases matching TRBD1. After removal of 0 bases from V and 5 bases from J, the junction contained 6 bases not matched to a gene. The CDR3 covers 15 residues. Germline CDR1 and CDR2: LNHDA and SQIVND (reference sequence). Here the CDR3 reads CASSIDRGGSTEAFF. The CDR3 DNA sequence: TGTGCCAGTAGTATAGATCGAGGGGGCTCTACTGAAGCTTTCTTT.

The rearrangement joins TRBV6-5 to TRBJ1-1, with 8 bases matching TRBD1. The junction had 4 bases not matched to a gene; V was cut back by 6 bases and J by 1 base. The CDR3 totals 14 residues. Germline V CDR1 and CDR2: MNHEY, SVGAGI. The CDR3 reads CASSSGGKNTEAFF. The CDR3 region has the DNA TGTGCCAGCAGCTCAGGGGGCAAGAACACTGAAGCTTTCTTT.

This chain connects TRBV19 to TRBJ2-1, with 7 bases lining up with TRBD2. Germline trimming cut 8 bases from V and 7 bases from J; bases unmatched to any gene: 17. Germline-derived CDR1 and CDR2 are LNHDA and SQIVND (reference sequence). CDR3 length: 16 residues. CDR3 nucleotide sequence: TGTGCCAGTCAAGGAGGGGAGGGGTTCCTGTGGAATGAGCAGTTCTTC. It specifies CASQGGEGFLWNEQFF.

The CDR3 is CASSGEGPINEQFF. The CDR3 DNA follows: TGTGCCAGCAGCGGGGAGGGTCCTATCAATGAGCAGTTCTTC. The chain links TRBV5-4 to TRBJ2-1; 7 nucleotides line up with TRBD2. CDR1 is SGHNT and CDR2 is YYREEE in the germline V gene (reference sequence). This CDR3 region has 14 residues. V was clipped by 4 bases and J by 6 bases; unmatched bases: 7.

The count of this clone is one. The chain joins TRBV27 to TRBJ1-1; D might be TRBD1 (5 bases). The CDR3 is 13 residues long. The germline V and J ends were trimmed by 4 bases and 2 bases, with 8 bases remaining between them. CDR1 and CDR2 from the germline V gene are MNHEY and SMNVEV (reference sequence). CDR3 amino acids: CASSSRGNTEAFF. CDR3 nucleotide sequence: TGTGCCAGCAGTTCGAGGGGAAACACTGAAGCTTTCTTT.

The chain links TRBV10-3 to TRBJ2-2; 7 nucleotides line up with TRBD1. With 5 bases clipped from V and 3 bases from J, the junction kept 6 bases outside the gene matches. The CDR3 loop spans 15 amino acids. Looked up from germline, CDR1 is ENHRY and CDR2 is SYGVKD. The CDR3 DNA reads as TGTGCCATCAGTCCCGGGACAGTTTACACCGGGGAGCTGTTTTTT. As protein: CAISPGTVYTGELFF.

The V gene is TRBV28, the J gene TRBJ2-2; the match to TRBD2 covers 8 bases. This CDR3 is built from 15 residues. Germline loops: CDR1 MDHEN, CDR2 SYDVKM. V lost 3 bases to trimming and J lost 5 bases; unmatched junction nucleotides: 5. The DNA for the CDR3 is TGTGCCAGCAGTTTTGAAACTAGCGGAACCGGGGAGCTGTTTTTT. Translated: CASSFETSGTGELFF.

This chain links TRBV7-8 with TRBJ2-1; D is perhaps TRBD2 (6 bases). This CDR3 is built from 15 residues. The germline V gene encodes CDR1 SGHVS and CDR2 FQNEAQ. V lost 8 bases and J 4 bases, leaving 18 bases between the germline ends. CDR3 loop: CASGGTEPGYNEQFF. CDR3 bases: TGTGCCAGCGGCGGGACTGAACCCGGTTACAATGAGCAGTTCTTC.

This rearrangement joins TRBV12-2 to TRBJ2-1. TRBV12-2 is deemed a pseudogene. CDR3 length: 14 amino acids. The CDR3 reads CASRGPTTSNEQFF. The CDR3 DNA reads as TGTGCAAGTCGCGGTCCTACCACATCCAATGAGCAGTTCTTC.

The rearrangement uses TRBV5-1 and TRBJ2-2; D is perhaps TRBD1 (5 bases). Trimming took 2 bases from V and 3 from J, leaving 14 bases between them. Germline V CDR1 and CDR2: SGHRS, YFSETQ. The CDR3 loop spans 16 amino acids. The CDR3 loop reads CASSLGARSYTGELFF. The CDR3 DNA reads as TGCGCCAGCAGCTTAGGGGCGCGTTCTTACACCGGGGAGCTGTTTTTT.

The chain has TRBV28 and TRBJ1-1; 9 nucleotides match TRBD1. In germline, CDR1 is MDHEN, CDR2 SYDVKM. The V gene end was trimmed by 3 bases and the J gene end by 1 base; junction bases not matched to a gene: 12. This CDR3 contains 18 residues. The CDR3 sequence: CASSFPNRGLRWNTEAFF. CDR3 nucleotide sequence: TGTGCCAGCAGTTTCCCGAACAGGGGGCTTCGGTGGAACACTGAAGCTTTCTTT.

The V and J genes are TRBV9 and TRBJ2-5; 14 bases line up with TRBD2. CDR3 size: 16 residues. Germline trimming cut 0 bases from V and 5 bases from J; bases unmatched to any gene: 3. CDR1 SGDLS and CDR2 YYNGEE come from the germline V gene. The CDR3 reads CASSVGLAGGVETQYF. In nucleotides, the CDR3 is TGTGCCAGCAGCGTAGGACTAGCGGGAGGGGTCGAGACCCAGTACTTC.

This clone was detected only once. This chain links TRBV2 with TRBJ2-5, with TRBD1 matching over 7 bases. The germline CDR1 and CDR2 sequences are SNHLY and FYNNEI. This CDR3 has 13 amino acids. V lost 9 bases, J lost 5 bases, and 9 bases stayed unmatched. The CDR3 sequence: CASRLDRRETQYF. CDR3 coding DNA: TGTGCCAGTAGATTGGACAGGAGGGAGACCCAGTACTTC. Based on the CDR3 plus reference TRBV2 and TRBJ2-5, the full variable domain is EPEVTQTPSHQVTQMGQEVILRCVPISNHLYFYWYRQILGQKVEFLVSFYNNEISEKSEIFDDQFSVERPDGSNFTLKIRSTKLEDSAMYFCASRLDRRETQYFGPGTRLLVL.

J is TRBJ1-2 and V is TRBV6-6, with TRBD1 matching over 9 bases. This CDR3 has 12 residues. Germline-derived CDR1 and CDR2 are MNHNY and SVGAGI (reference sequence). Losses at the gene ends were 5 bases for V and 8 bases for J; bases not matched to a gene: 3. CDR3 sequence: CASSRDRGGYTF. The CDR3 DNA reads TGTGCCAGCAGTCGTGACAGGGGGGGCTACACCTTC.

The CDR3 nucleotides read TGTGCCAGCAGCTTGCCCGGACTAGCGGGAGTTAGCTACAATGAGCAGTTCTTC. Its protein product is CASSLPGLAGVSYNEQFF. The chain couples TRBV5-4 to TRBJ2-1; 13 positions agree with TRBD2. CDR1 and CDR2 from the germline V gene are SGHNT and YYREEE (reference sequence). Trimming took 1 base from V and 3 from J; bases not matched to a gene: 7. This CDR3 region has 18 residues.

The chain uses TRBV7-2 and TRBJ2-5; the match to TRBD2 covers 9 bases. Looked up from germline, CDR1 is SGHTA and CDR2 is FQGNSA. The CDR3 covers 15 residues. Trimming removed 1 base from V and 5 bases from J; junction bases left unmatched: 5. This CDR3 is CASSLDSGSWETQYF. The CDR3 bases are TGTGCCAGCAGCTTAGATAGCGGGAGTTGGGAGACCCAGTACTTC.